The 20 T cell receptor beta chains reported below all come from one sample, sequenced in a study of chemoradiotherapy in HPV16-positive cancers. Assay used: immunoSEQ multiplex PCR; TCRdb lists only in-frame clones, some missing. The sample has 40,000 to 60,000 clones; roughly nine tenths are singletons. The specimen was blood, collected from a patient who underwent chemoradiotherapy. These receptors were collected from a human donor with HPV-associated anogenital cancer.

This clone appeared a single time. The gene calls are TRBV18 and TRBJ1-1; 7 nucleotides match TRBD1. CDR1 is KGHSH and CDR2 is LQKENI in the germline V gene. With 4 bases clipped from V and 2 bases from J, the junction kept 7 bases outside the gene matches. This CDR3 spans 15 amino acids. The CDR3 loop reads CASSRLTGTNTEAFF. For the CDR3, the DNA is TGTGCCAGCTCACGCCTGACAGGGACTAACACTGAAGCTTTCTTT. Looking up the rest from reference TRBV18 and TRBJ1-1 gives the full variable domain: NAGVMQNPRHLVRRRGQEARLRCSPMKGHSHVYWYRQLPEEGLKFMVYLQKENIIDESGMPKERFSAEFPKEGPSILRIQQVVRGDSAAYFCASSRLTGTNTEAFFGQGTRLTVV.

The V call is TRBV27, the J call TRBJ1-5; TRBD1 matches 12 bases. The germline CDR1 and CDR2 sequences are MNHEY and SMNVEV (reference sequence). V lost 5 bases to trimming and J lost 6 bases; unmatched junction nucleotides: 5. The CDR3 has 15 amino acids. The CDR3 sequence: CASSLGQGAGQPQHF. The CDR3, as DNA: TGTGCCAGCAGTCTGGGACAGGGGGCTGGTCAGCCCCAGCATTTT.

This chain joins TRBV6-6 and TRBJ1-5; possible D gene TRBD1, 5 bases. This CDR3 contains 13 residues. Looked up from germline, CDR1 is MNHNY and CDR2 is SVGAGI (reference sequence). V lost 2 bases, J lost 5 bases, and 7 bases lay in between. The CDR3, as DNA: TGTGCCAGCAGTTACGGCAGGGATCAGCCCCAGCATTTT. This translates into CASSYGRDQPQHF.

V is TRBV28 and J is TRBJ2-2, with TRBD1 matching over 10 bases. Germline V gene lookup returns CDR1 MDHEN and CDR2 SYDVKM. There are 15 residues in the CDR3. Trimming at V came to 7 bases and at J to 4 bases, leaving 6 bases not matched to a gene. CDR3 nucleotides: TGTGCCAGCACCCGGACAGGGGGAACCACCGGGGAGCTGTTTTTT. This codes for CASTRTGGTTGELFF.

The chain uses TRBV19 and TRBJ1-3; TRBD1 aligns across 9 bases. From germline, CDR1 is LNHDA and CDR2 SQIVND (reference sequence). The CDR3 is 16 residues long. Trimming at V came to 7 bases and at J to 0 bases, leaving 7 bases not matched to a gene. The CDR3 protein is CASTSGTGSSGNTIYF. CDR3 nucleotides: TGTGCCAGTACTTCCGGGACAGGGAGCTCTGGAAACACCATATATTTT.

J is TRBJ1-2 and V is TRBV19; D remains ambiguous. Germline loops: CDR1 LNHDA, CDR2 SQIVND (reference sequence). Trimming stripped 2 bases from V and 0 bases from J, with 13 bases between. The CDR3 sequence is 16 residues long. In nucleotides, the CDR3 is TGTGCCAGTAGTATACGGGAATCGGCTTCTAACTATGGCTACACCTTC. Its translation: CASSIRESASNYGYTF.

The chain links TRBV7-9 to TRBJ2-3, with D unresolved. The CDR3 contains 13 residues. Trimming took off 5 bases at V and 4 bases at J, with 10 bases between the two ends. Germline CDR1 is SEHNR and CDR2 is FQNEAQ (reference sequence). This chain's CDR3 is CASSPHRADTQYF. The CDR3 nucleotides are TGTGCCAGCAGCCCACACCGTGCAGATACGCAGTATTTT.

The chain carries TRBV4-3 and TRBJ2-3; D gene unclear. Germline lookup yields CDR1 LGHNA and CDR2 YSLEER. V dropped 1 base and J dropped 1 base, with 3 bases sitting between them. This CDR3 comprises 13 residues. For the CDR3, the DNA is TGCGCCAGCAGCCAAGTTGGCACAGATACGCAGTATTTT. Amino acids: CASSQVGTDTQYF.

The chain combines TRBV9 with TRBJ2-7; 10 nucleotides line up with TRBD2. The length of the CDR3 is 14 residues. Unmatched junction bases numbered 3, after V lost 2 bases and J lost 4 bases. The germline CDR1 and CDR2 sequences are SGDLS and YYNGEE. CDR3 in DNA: TGTGCCAGCAGCGTCGCTAGCGGGAGTTACGAGCAGTACTTC. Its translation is CASSVASGSYEQYF.

CDR3 bases: TGTGCCAGCAGGTTAACGGGGGGGCGCGGCGAGCAGTACTTC. Protein product: CASRLTGGRGEQYF. The chain carries TRBV7-9 and TRBJ2-7, with 8 positions matching TRBD2. Trimming removed 6 bases from V and 6 bases from J; junction bases left unmatched: 10. Germline V gives CDR1 SEHNR, CDR2 FQNEAQ (reference sequence). The CDR3 length is 14 residues.

DNA of the CDR3: TGTGCCAGCAGCTTACTAACAGTCAATAATTCACCCCTCCACTTT. This gives the protein CASSLLTVNNSPLHF. The chain joins TRBV7-9 to TRBJ1-6; no clear D. V was clipped by 2 bases and J by 5 bases, with 10 bases between them. This CDR3 is 15 amino acids long. Per germline, CDR1 SEHNR and CDR2 FQNEAQ (reference sequence).

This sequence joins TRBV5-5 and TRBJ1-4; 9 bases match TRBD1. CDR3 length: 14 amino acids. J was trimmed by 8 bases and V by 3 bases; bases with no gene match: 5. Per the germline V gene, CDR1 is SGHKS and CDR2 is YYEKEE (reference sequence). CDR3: CASSWRDREEKLFF. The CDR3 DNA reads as TGTGCCAGCAGCTGGCGGGACAGGGAAGAAAAACTGTTTTTT.

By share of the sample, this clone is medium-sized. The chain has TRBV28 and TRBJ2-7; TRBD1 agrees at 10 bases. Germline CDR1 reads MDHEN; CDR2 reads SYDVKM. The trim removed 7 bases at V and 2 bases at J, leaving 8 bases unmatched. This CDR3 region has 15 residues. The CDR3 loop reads CASTLPGTGAYEQYF. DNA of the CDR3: TGTGCCAGCACCCTTCCCGGGACAGGGGCCTACGAGCAGTACTTC.

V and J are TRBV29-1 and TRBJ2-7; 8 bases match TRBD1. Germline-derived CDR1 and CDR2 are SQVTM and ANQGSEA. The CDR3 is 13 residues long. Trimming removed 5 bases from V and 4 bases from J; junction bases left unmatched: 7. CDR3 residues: CSVSRQGAYEQYF. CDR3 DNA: TGCAGCGTTAGCAGGCAGGGGGCGTACGAGCAGTACTTC.

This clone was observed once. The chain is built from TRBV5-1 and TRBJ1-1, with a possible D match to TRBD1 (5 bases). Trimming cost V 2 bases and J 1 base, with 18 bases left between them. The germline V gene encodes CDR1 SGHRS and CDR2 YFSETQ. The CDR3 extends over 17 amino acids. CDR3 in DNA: TGCGCCAGCAGCTTAAGGGGCAGCGAATGGAGGAACACTGAAGCTTTCTTT. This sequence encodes CASSLRGSEWRNTEAFF.

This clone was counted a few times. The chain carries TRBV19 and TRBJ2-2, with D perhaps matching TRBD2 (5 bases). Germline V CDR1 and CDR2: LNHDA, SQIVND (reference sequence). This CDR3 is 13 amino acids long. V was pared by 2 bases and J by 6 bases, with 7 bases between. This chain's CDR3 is CASSIKRAGELFF. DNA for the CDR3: TGTGCCAGTAGTATAAAGAGGGCCGGGGAGCTGTTTTTT. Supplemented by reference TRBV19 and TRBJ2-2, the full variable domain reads DGGITQSPKYLFRKEGQNVTLSCEQNLNHDAMYWYRQDPGQGLRLIYYSQIVNDFQKGDIAEGYSVSREKKESFPLTVTSAQKNPTAFYLCASSIKRAGELFFGEGSRLTVL.

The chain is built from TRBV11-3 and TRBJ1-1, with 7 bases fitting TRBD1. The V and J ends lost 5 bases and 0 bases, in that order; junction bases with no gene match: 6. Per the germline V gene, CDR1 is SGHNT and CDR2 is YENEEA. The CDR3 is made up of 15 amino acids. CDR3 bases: TGTGCCAGCAGCCTCAAGACAGGGCTGAACACTGAAGCTTTCTTT. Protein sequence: CASSLKTGLNTEAFF.

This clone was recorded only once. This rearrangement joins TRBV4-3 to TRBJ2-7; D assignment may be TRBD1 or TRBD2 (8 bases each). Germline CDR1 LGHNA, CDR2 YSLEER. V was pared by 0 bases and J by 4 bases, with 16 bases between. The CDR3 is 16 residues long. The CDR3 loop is CASSQDSGTGGYEQYF. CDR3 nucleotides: TGCGCCAGCAGCCAAGATAGCGGGACAGGTGGTTACGAGCAGTACTTC.

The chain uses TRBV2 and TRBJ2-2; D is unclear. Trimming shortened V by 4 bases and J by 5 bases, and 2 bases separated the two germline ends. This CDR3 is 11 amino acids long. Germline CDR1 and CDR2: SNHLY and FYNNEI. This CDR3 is CASSATGELFF. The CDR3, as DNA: TGTGCCAGCAGTGCGACCGGGGAGCTGTTTTTT.

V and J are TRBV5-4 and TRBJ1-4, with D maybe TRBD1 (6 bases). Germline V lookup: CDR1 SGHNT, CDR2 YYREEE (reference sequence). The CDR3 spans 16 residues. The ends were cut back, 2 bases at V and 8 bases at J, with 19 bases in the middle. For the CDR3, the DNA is TGTGCCAGCAGCTTAGGACAGAGCGGGGCACACGAAAAACTGTTTTTT. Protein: CASSLGQSGAHEKLFF.